The rows below give T cell receptor beta chains drawn from one sample of a study of blood T cell repertoires in COVID-19. TCRdb keeps only in-frame clones here, not all; method: immunoSEQ multiplex PCR. The sample carries around 84,000 clones, around 79% recorded once. The sequenced sample consisted of peripheral blood. These receptors originate from a man in his forties or fifties with active or convalescent COVID-19. Both conserved end residues are part of each CDR3. Fields, in order: clone size, J gene, V gene, D gene, CDR3 DNA, CDR3 protein. D genes are given only for firm matches. Some rows have no size entry. The others give once, few or many, or a class for an expanded clone.

NA	TRBJ2-1	TRBV6-1	NA	TGTGCCAGCAGTGACAGGCGCAGCTCCTACAATGAGCAGTTCTTC	CASSDRRSSYNEQFF
few	TRBJ1-1	TRBV6-5	NA	TGTGCCAGCAGTTCTTCCCCAGGAAACACTGAAGCTTTCTTT	CASSSSPGNTEAFF
NA	TRBJ2-7	TRBV5-1	TRBD1	TGCGCCAGCAGACTCACACGGGACAGATCCTACGAGCAGTACTTC	CASRLTRDRSYEQYF
NA	TRBJ2-2	TRBV10-2	TRBD1	TGCGCCAGCAGTGAGTCCGGGACAGGGCGTGGTGGAGGGGAGCTGTTTTTT	CASSESGTGRGGGELFF
NA	TRBJ1-2	TRBV5-1	TRBD1	TGCGCCAGCAGCTTGACCCCAACAGGGGGCGACTATGGCTACACCTTC	CASSLTPTGGDYGYTF
NA	TRBJ2-7	TRBV14	NA	TGTGCCAGCAGCTTGGGGGCCCACGAGCAGTACTTC	CASSLGAHEQYF
NA	TRBJ1-1	TRBV7-3	NA	TGTGCCAGGTACGGGGGGAACACTGAAGCTTTCTTT	CARYGGNTEAFF
NA	TRBJ2-3	TRBV7-2	TRBD2	TGTGCCAGCAGCTTAAACGGGGGGAATGGAGATACGCAGTATTTT	CASSLNGGNGDTQYF
NA	TRBJ2-2	TRBV7-3	TRBD2	TGTGCCAGCAGCTCCACTCGTCCGCCTAGCGGCGGGGAGCTGTTTTTT	CASSSTRPPSGGELFF
NA	TRBJ2-5	TRBV19	NA	TGTGCCAGTAGTATTGCCAGCGGCGGGACCCAGTACTTC	CASSIASGGTQYF
few	TRBJ1-1	TRBV29-1	NA	TGCAGCGCCCCACGGGGGGGCGCGGGCACTGAAGCTTTCTTT	CSAPRGGAGTEAFF
once	TRBJ2-7	TRBV2	NA	TGTGCCAGCAGGCGGGGCCCCTACGAGCAGTACTTC	CASRRGPYEQYF
NA	TRBJ2-3	TRBV6-5	NA	TGTGCCAGCACTCCACAGTACTCGAACACAGATACGCAGTATTTT	CASTPQYSNTDTQYF
NA	TRBJ2-5	TRBV6-2/TRBV6-3	NA	TGTGCCAGCAGTTATTCGACTATACAAGAGACCCAGTACTTC	CASSYSTIQETQYF
NA	TRBJ1-2	TRBV29-1	NA	TGCAGCGTTGGCTCGGGGAACTATGGCTACACCTTC	CSVGSGNYGYTF
NA	TRBJ2-5	TRBV7-8	NA	TGTGCCAGCAGCTCTACCCGAGTTCAAGAGACCCAGTACTTC	CASSSTRVQETQYF
NA	TRBJ2-7	TRBV7-7	TRBD1	TGTGCTAGCAGCTCAGGACAGGGGGCTATGTACGAGCAGTACTTC	CASSSGQGAMYEQYF
NA	TRBJ2-3	TRBV24-1	TRBD2	TGTGCCACCAGTGACAGTAGCGGGGGGGCCGTAGATACGCAGTATTTT	CATSDSSGGAVDTQYF
NA	TRBJ2-6	TRBV6-5	NA	TGTGCCAGCAACCGGGGGGCCAACGTCCTGACTTTC	CASNRGANVLTF
NA	TRBJ2-1	TRBV29-1	TRBD2	TGCAGCGCCGGACTAGCGGGGGCCAAAGAGGGGCAGTTCTTC	CSAGLAGAKEGQFF
NA	TRBJ2-7	TRBV7-2	TRBD1	TGTGCCAGCAGCCTTGGACAGGGAGTTTACTACGAGCAGTACTTC	CASSLGQGVYYEQYF
once	TRBJ2-3	TRBV6-2/TRBV6-3	NA	TGTGCCAGCAGCCCTCCCCCCGGACTGCGCGGATCAGATACGCAGTATTTT	CASSPPPGLRGSDTQYF
NA	TRBJ2-7	TRBV30	TRBD1	TGTGCCTTAAACAGGGGCTCGGGCCACTACGAGCAGTACTTC	CALNRGSGHYEQYF
NA	TRBJ2-3	TRBV11-2	NA	TGTGCCAGCAGCCCCGAAGTGGCCGATACGCAGTATTTT	CASSPEVADTQYF
NA	TRBJ2-7	TRBV6-2/TRBV6-3	NA	TGTGCCAGCAGTCTCTCCTACTACGAGCAGTACTTC	CASSLSYYEQYF
NA	TRBJ2-7	TRBV5-1	NA	TGCGCCAAATGGGGAGGGGGGCCGTCGTACGAGCAGTACTTC	CAKWGGGPSYEQYF
NA	TRBJ2-7	TRBV19	NA	TGTGCCAGTAGTTCCCTGGAGTCCGGCTGGCAGTACTTC	CASSSLESGWQYF
NA	TRBJ1-2	TRBV5-1	TRBD1	TGCGCCAGCAGCTTGGCTCTTACGACAGGGAACGTTGGCTACACCTTC	CASSLALTTGNVGYTF
NA	TRBJ1-6	TRBV30	TRBD1	TGTGCCTGGAGTTCCGGGACAGGGAGGACACCCCTCCACTTT	CAWSSGTGRTPLHF
NA	TRBJ2-7	TRBV10-2	NA	TGCGCCAGCAGTCCCTCCGGGGTAAGAAACGAGCAGTACTTC	CASSPSGVRNEQYF
NA	TRBJ2-5	TRBV5-1	TRBD2	TGCGCCAGCCGGGCTAGCGGGGGGTACCAAGAGACCCAGTACTTC	CASRASGGYQETQYF
NA	TRBJ1-2	TRBV12-5	NA	TGTGCTAGTGGTTCAGGGGTCTACGCTAACTATGGCTACACCTTC	CASGSGVYANYGYTF
NA	TRBJ2-1	TRBV10-1	NA	TGCGCCAGCAGTGTAACGGATGAGCAGTTCTTC	CASSVTDEQFF
NA	TRBJ2-7	TRBV3-1/TRBV3-2	NA	TGTGCCAGCAGTCTCGGGTATCTTTACGAGCAGTACTTC	CASSLGYLYEQYF
NA	TRBJ1-3	TRBV9	TRBD1	TGTGCCAGCAGCAGTGGGACAGGCGCCTCTGGAAACACCATATATTTT	CASSSGTGASGNTIYF
NA	TRBJ1-1	TRBV27	NA	TGTGCCAGCAGATCGCCTCTAGGTGGGCGACAGCGGAACACTGAAGCTTTCTTT	CASRSPLGGRQRNTEAFF
NA	TRBJ2-7	TRBV13	TRBD1	TGTGCCAGCAGCTTCTCGACAGGGGGCCGCGAGCAGTACTTC	CASSFSTGGREQYF
NA	TRBJ1-4	TRBV6-5	TRBD1	TGTGCCAGCAGTTACGGACAGGGGGGAGTTGAAAAACTGTTTTTT	CASSYGQGGVEKLFF
NA	TRBJ2-3	TRBV19	NA	TGTGCCAGTAGTATGGTCAGGAGCACAGATACGCAGTATTTT	CASSMVRSTDTQYF
NA	TRBJ2-5	TRBV4-1	TRBD1	TGCGCCAGCAGCCGGATGCCGGGACAGCAAGAGACCCAGTACTTC	CASSRMPGQQETQYF
NA	TRBJ2-1	TRBV7-3	TRBD1	TGTGCCAGCAGCCCCTCGGGACAGGGGTCCAAGGAGCAGTTCTTC	CASSPSGQGSKEQFF
NA	TRBJ1-5	TRBV2	NA	TGTGCCAGCAGTGAGGGGAGGGCGGGCAATCAGCCCCAGCATTTT	CASSEGRAGNQPQHF
NA	TRBJ2-3	TRBV7-6	TRBD2	TGTGCCAGCAGCTCCCCGACTAGCGGGGGATCAGATACGCAGTATTTT	CASSSPTSGGSDTQYF
NA	TRBJ2-7	TRBV19	NA	TGTGCCAGTAGTCCATCGACAGGAGCCTTTTACGAGCAGTACTTC	CASSPSTGAFYEQYF
NA	TRBJ2-2	TRBV7-2	NA	TGTGCCAGCAGCTTAAATCGGCGGGGCAGCGGGGAGCTGTTTTTT	CASSLNRRGSGELFF
NA	TRBJ1-2	TRBV29-1	TRBD1	TGCAGCGTTGAAGGAGACAGGGAGAACTATGGCTACACCTTC	CSVEGDRENYGYTF
NA	TRBJ1-5	TRBV6-4	NA	TGTGCCAGCAGTGCAGGGAGCAATCAGCCCCAGCATTTT	CASSAGSNQPQHF
NA	TRBJ2-1	TRBV6-5	NA	TGTGCCAGCCGGGGTTCCTACAATGAGCAGTTCTTC	CASRGSYNEQFF
NA	TRBJ2-2	TRBV3-1/TRBV3-2	TRBD1	TGTGCCAGCAGCCAAGATATGAGGACAGGAGGCGGGGAGCTGTTTTTT	CASSQDMRTGGGELFF
NA	TRBJ1-2	TRBV14	NA	TGTGCCAGCAGCCAAGAGTACTACTATGGCTACACCTTC	CASSQEYYYGYTF
NA	TRBJ1-1	TRBV6-1	TRBD1	TGTGCCAGCAGTGAAGCGGACAGGGGCGCTTTCTTT	CASSEADRGAFF
NA	TRBJ2-2	TRBV24-1	NA	TGTGCCACCAGTGGCGAAGCGAACACCGGGGAGCTGTTTTTT	CATSGEANTGELFF
NA	TRBJ2-7	TRBV4-2	NA	TGTGCCAGCAGCCAAGACAGCGGATCTTACGAGCAGTACTTC	CASSQDSGSYEQYF
NA	TRBJ2-1	TRBV24-1	TRBD2	TGTGCCACCAGTGCTACCGGGACTAGCGGGGGACCCTACAATGAGCAGTTCTTC	CATSATGTSGGPYNEQFF
NA	TRBJ1-1	TRBV10-3	TRBD1	TGTGCCATCAGTCGCGACAGGGGGCTTACGGGCACTGAAGCTTTCTTT	CAISRDRGLTGTEAFF
NA	TRBJ2-1	TRBV3-1/TRBV3-2	TRBD2	TGTGCCAGCAGCCAAGACCGGACTAGCCCCCTATACAATGAGCAGTTCTTC	CASSQDRTSPLYNEQFF
NA	TRBJ1-1	TRBV11-2	NA	TGTGCCAGCAGTTCGCAGGGTTTAAGCACTGAAGCTTTCTTT	CASSSQGLSTEAFF
few	TRBJ2-3	TRBV6-5	TRBD2	TGTGCCAGCAGAGCGGGGGGGGCTTCCGATACGCAGTATTTT	CASRAGGASDTQYF
NA	TRBJ1-3	TRBV5-4	TRBD1	TGTGCCAGCAGCCTTGGGACAGGGGCTGGAAACACCATATATTTT	CASSLGTGAGNTIYF
few	TRBJ1-4	TRBV3-1/TRBV3-2	NA	TGTGCCAGCAGCCAAGACGACGGGGAAAAACTGTTTTTT	CASSQDDGEKLFF